These 19 T cell receptor beta chains were sequenced from one sample in a study of T cell responses to AZD1222 COVID-19 vaccine. Clones were sequenced by immunoSEQ multiplex PCR, and TCRdb holds only the in-frame ones, with some missing. Among 150,000 or so clones listed, around 90% were seen once. The sequencing used peripheral blood, collected on day 0 of AZD1222 vaccination. The receptors were gathered from an adult in good health.

The chain joins TRBV7-8 to TRBJ1-6; D possibly corresponds to TRBD1 (6 bases). V shed 1 base and J shed 2 bases, with 12 bases lying between them. Per the germline V gene, CDR1 is SGHVS and CDR2 is FQNEAQ. The CDR3 totals 17 residues. Here the CDR3 reads CASSLDLPGAYNSPLHF. In nucleotides, the CDR3 is TGTGCCAGCAGCTTAGATCTGCCAGGGGCCTATAATTCACCCCTCCACTTT.

In DNA, the CDR3 is TGTGCCAGCAGCCATTCTAGCGGGGAGGGAGATACGCAGTATTTT. Translation gives CASSHSSGEGDTQYF. This chain connects TRBV3-1 (or the pseudogene TRBV3-2) to TRBJ2-3; TRBD2 matches at 9 bases. The J segment lost 5 bases and the V segment lost 3 bases, leaving 6 bases of the junction unmatched. Germline V gives CDR1 LGHDT, CDR2 YNNKEL (reference sequence). The CDR3 covers 15 residues.

The chain is built from TRBV4-1 and TRBJ2-3; D tentatively fits TRBD1 or TRBD2 (5 bases each). CDR1 MGHRA and CDR2 YSYEKL come from the germline V gene. CDR3 length equals 16 residues. Between the trimmed V and J ends, which lost 5 bases and 1 base, there was a span of 16 bases. The CDR3 DNA is TGCGCCAGCAGCTCCCCTCCCGGGGCTGGCACAGATACGCAGTATTTT. Translating gives CASSSPPGAGTDTQYF.

V gene TRBV29-1 combines with J gene TRBJ2-3; 7 bases align to TRBD1. The CDR3 length is 14 residues. Per the germline V gene, CDR1 is SQVTM and CDR2 is ANQGSEA. V shed 8 bases and J 2 bases; nucleotides not matched to a gene: 10. Written as DNA, the CDR3 is TGCAGCTCAAAGGGGGCAGGGGACACAGATACGCAGTATTTT. Its translation: CSSKGAGDTDTQYF.

This clone showed up just once. The gene calls are TRBV5-8 and TRBJ1-1; D is uncertain. The CDR3 totals 10 residues. Per the germline V gene, CDR1 is SGHTS and CDR2 is YDEGEE. V was pared by 9 bases and J by 7 bases, with 10 bases between. The CDR3 DNA sequence: TGTGCCACGCGGGGTGGTGAAGCTTTCTTT. Encoded protein: CATRGGEAFF.

V is TRBV7-9 and J is TRBJ2-7; 7 positions agree with TRBD2. Germline V gives CDR1 SEHNR, CDR2 FQNEAQ (reference sequence). V lost 3 bases, J lost 0 bases, and 8 bases stayed unmatched. The CDR3 is 16 residues long. CDR3 nucleotides: TGTGCCAGCAGCTTTGGTAGCGGGCTTAGCTCCTACGAGCAGTACTTC. Residues: CASSFGSGLSSYEQYF. The whole variable domain, filled in from reference TRBV7-9 and TRBJ2-7, reads DTGVSQNPRHKITKRGQNVTFRCDPISEHNRLYWYRQTLGQGPEFLTYFQNEAQLEKSRLLSDRFSAERPKGSFSTLEIQRTEQGDSAMYLCASSFGSGLSSYEQYFGPGTRLTVT.

In this sample, this clone turned up a few times. The chain employs TRBV19 and TRBJ1-2; 8 bases fit TRBD1. CDR1 and CDR2 from the germline V gene are LNHDA and SQIVND (reference sequence). V trimming: 7 bases; J trimming: 4 bases; junction bases outside the gene matches: 8. This CDR3 is 14 amino acids long. CDR3 nucleotides: TGTGCCAGTACCCCAGGGGGCATCGGCTATGGCTACACCTTC. As protein: CASTPGGIGYGYTF.

The chain carries TRBV11-3 and TRBJ2-2; D may be TRBD2 (6 bases). V was cut by 0 bases and J by 4 bases, with 12 bases left in between. The CDR3 contains 16 residues. Germline lookup yields CDR1 SGHNT and CDR2 YENEEA. CDR3 bases: TGTGCCAGCAGCTTAGAGGGAGGCACGGGCACCGGGGAGCTGTTTTTT. This translates into CASSLEGGTGTGELFF.

The rearrangement joins TRBV2 to TRBJ2-3; TRBD2 agrees at 7 bases. From germline, CDR1 is SNHLY and CDR2 FYNNEI. This CDR3 comprises 14 residues. The V segment lost 6 bases and the J segment 1 base; nucleotides outside the gene matches: 4. CDR3 sequence (DNA): TGTGCCAGCAGCCCGGGAGGCGGCACAGATACGCAGTATTTT. Protein product: CASSPGGGTDTQYF.

The gene calls are TRBV6-5 and TRBJ2-7; maybe TRBD1 (6 bases). Germline V CDR1 and CDR2: MNHEY, SVGAGI. The CDR3 is 13 residues long. The V end was cut by 4 bases, the J end by 6 bases, with 13 bases between. CDR3 sequence (DNA): TGTGCCAGCAGTTCCACAGGGTTGGGCGAGCAGTACTTC. Translating gives CASSSTGLGEQYF.

The chain carries TRBV30 and TRBJ2-1; the match to TRBD2 covers 11 bases. Germline values: CDR1 GTSNPN, CDR2 SVGIG (reference sequence). The CDR3 extends over 16 amino acids. J lost 7 bases, V lost 4 bases, and 12 bases had no gene match. CDR3 region: CAWIYPGLAVENEQFF. The CDR3 DNA follows: TGTGCCTGGATTTATCCGGGACTAGCGGTGGAGAATGAGCAGTTCTTC.

The rearrangement links TRBV10-3 to TRBJ1-2, with D possibly TRBD1 on 5 matching bases. Per the germline V gene, CDR1 is ENHRY and CDR2 is SYGVKD. V gave up 7 bases and J gave up 6 bases, with 18 bases separating them. CDR3 size: 14 residues. The CDR3: CAIKGQAFSDGYTF. CDR3 nucleotides: TGTGCCATCAAGGGGCAGGCCTTTTCTGATGGCTACACCTTC.

This chain connects TRBV9 to TRBJ2-7; TRBD1 matches at 7 bases. Germline V lookup: CDR1 SGDLS, CDR2 YYNGEE. V trimming: 4 bases; J trimming: 7 bases; junction bases outside the gene matches: 11. The CDR3 is 14 amino acids. The CDR3 here is CASSPSAQGREQYF. The DNA of the CDR3 is TGTGCCAGCAGCCCCTCAGCACAGGGGCGGGAGCAGTACTTC. Looking up the rest from reference TRBV9 and TRBJ2-7 gives the full variable domain: DSGVTQTPKHLITATGQRVTLRCSPRSGDLSVYWYQQSLDQGLQFLIQYYNGEERAKGNILERFSAQQFPDLHSELNLSSLELGDSALYFCASSPSAQGREQYFGPGTRLTVT.

The gene calls are TRBV21-1 and TRBJ2-5. TRBV21-1 is termed a pseudogene. The length of the CDR3 is 14 residues. The CDR3: CANQDPGEVETQYF. DNA of the CDR3: TGTGCCAACCAGGACCCAGGGGAGGTAGAGACCCAGTACTTC.

The chain recombines TRBV13 with TRBJ1-6; 9 bases line up with TRBD1. Germline assignment: CDR1 PRHDT and CDR2 FYEKMQ (reference sequence). The CDR3 length is 14 residues. V lost 5 bases to trimming and J lost 13 bases; unmatched junction nucleotides: 9. The CDR3 spells CASSRQGVVDPLHF. The CDR3 nucleotides read TGTGCCAGCAGCCGACAGGGGGTGGTAGATCCCCTCCACTTT.

This chain joins TRBV5-6 and TRBJ2-7; D may be TRBD2 (6 bases). The V gene lost 3 bases and the J gene lost 6 bases, with 13 bases spanning the gap. Germline CDR1 reads SGHDT; CDR2 reads YYEEEE. CDR3 size: 13 residues. The CDR3 protein is CASSWGEGIEQYF. The DNA of the CDR3 is TGTGCCAGCAGCTGGGGGGAAGGTATCGAGCAGTACTTC. The full variable domain, rest sourced from reference TRBV5-6 and TRBJ2-7, is DAGVTQSPTHLIKTRGQQVTLRCSPKSGHDTVSWYQQALGQGPQFIFQYYEEEERQRGNFPDRFSGHQFPNYSSELNVNALLLGDSALYLCASSWGEGIEQYFGPGTRLTVT.

This sequence joins TRBV10-1 and TRBJ1-2, with 8 nucleotides matching TRBD1. J gave up 1 base and V 6 bases, and 19 bases lay outside the gene matches. This CDR3 is built from 19 residues. Germline CDR1 and CDR2: WNHNN and SYGVQD (reference sequence). CDR3 in DNA: TGCGCCAGCAGACCCGACAGGGGCCCAACCAATCCCCTTAACTATGGCTACACCTTC. Encoded protein: CASRPDRGPTNPLNYGYTF.

The chain recombines TRBV25-1 with TRBJ2-1, with D perhaps TRBD2 (7 bases). The germline gives CDR1 MGHDK, CDR2 SYGVNS. Between the trimmed V and J ends, which lost 3 bases and 7 bases, there was a span of 16 bases. This CDR3 has 15 residues. In DNA form, the CDR3 reads TGTGCCAGCAGTGATCCTGGACTAGGGGGGAATGAGCAGTTCTTC. Protein: CASSDPGLGGNEQFF.

The chain couples TRBV19 to TRBJ1-6; TRBD1 matches at 7 bases. The germline gives CDR1 LNHDA, CDR2 SQIVND (reference sequence). The CDR3 consists of 16 residues. J was trimmed by 5 bases and V by 5 bases; bases with no gene match: 9. The CDR3 nucleotides read TGTGCCAGTAGTCCGCGGGGACAGCCCCATAATTCACCCCTCCACTTT. It is translated as CASSPRGQPHNSPLHF. The variable domain in full, with the rest retrieved from reference TRBV19 and TRBJ1-6, is DGGITQSPKYLFRKEGQNVTLSCEQNLNHDAMYWYRQDPGQGLRLIYYSQIVNDFQKGDIAEGYSVSREKKESFPLTVTSAQKNPTAFYLCASSPRGQPHNSPLHFGNGTRLTVT.